The 28 T cell receptor beta chains given below trace back to one sample, sequenced in a study of cytomegalovirus exposure and HLA in healthy donors. Use of 60 Vbeta and 13 Jbeta primers characterized the PCR. TCRdb's copy holds only in-frame clones and misses some; the assay was immunoSEQ multiplex PCR. The table has under 200,000 clones, approximately 86% seen once. The sequencing input was PBMCs. These receptors originate from a woman between 18 and 30 years old in good health and CMV-seronegative.

The V call is TRBV10-3, the J call TRBJ1-2; 7 positions agree with TRBD1. Losses at the gene ends were 0 bases for V and 1 base for J; bases not matched to a gene: 11. The CDR3 sequence is 18 residues long. The germline gives CDR1 ENHRY, CDR2 SYGVKD. The CDR3 DNA reads TGTGCCATCAGTGAGTCAACGGGACAGAGGGTAATTAACTATGGCTACACCTTC. Protein sequence: CAISESTGQRVINYGYTF.

This chain joins TRBV18 and TRBJ1-1, with 10 nucleotides matching TRBD1. V was pared by 5 bases and J by 1 base, with 1 base of the junction left unmatched. The CDR3 spans 14 residues. From germline, CDR1 is KGHSH and CDR2 LQKENI. The CDR3 loop is CASSRTGGNTEAFF. The DNA of the CDR3 is TGTGCCAGCTCAAGGACAGGGGGGAACACTGAAGCTTTCTTT.

The V and J genes are TRBV19 and TRBJ2-1, with TRBD2 matching over 11 bases. Germline CDR1 LNHDA, CDR2 SQIVND (reference sequence). The CDR3 has 15 residues. V lost 3 bases and J lost 10; bases outside the gene matches: 8. The CDR3 DNA sequence: TGTGCCAGTAGTATGGGTAGCGGGAGGGGGAAGGAGCAGTTCTTC. Protein sequence: CASSMGSGRGKEQFF.

V usage is TRBV30 and J usage is TRBJ1-1; D not resolved. Germline V CDR1 and CDR2: GTSNPN, SVGIG (reference sequence). This CDR3 contains 12 residues. V lost 0 bases, J lost 6 bases, and 8 bases lay in between. As DNA, the CDR3 is TGTGCCTGGAGTGTCCGCTCGGCTGAAGCTTTCTTT. It specifies CAWSVRSAEAFF. Based on the CDR3 plus reference TRBV30 and TRBJ1-1, the full variable domain is SQTIHQWPATLVQPVGSPLSLECTVEGTSNPNLYWYRQAAGRGLQLLFYSVGIGQISSEVPQNLSASRPQDRQFILSSKKLLLSDSGFYLCAWSVRSAEAFFGQGTRLTVV.

The chain employs TRBV5-4 and TRBJ1-4, with D possibly matching TRBD1 (5 bases). This CDR3 comprises 15 residues. The germline V gene encodes CDR1 SGHNT and CDR2 YYREEE (reference sequence). The V gene lost 1 base and the J gene lost 3 bases, with 10 bases spanning the gap. In nucleotides, the CDR3 is TGTGCCAGCAGCTTGCAGGGACTGTCTAATGAAAAACTGTTTTTT. Residues: CASSLQGLSNEKLFF.

The chain recombines TRBV6-1 with TRBJ2-2; D may be TRBD1 (6 bases). Between the trimmed V and J ends, which lost 3 bases and 8 bases, there was a span of 19 bases. The CDR3 runs to 16 residues. The germline V gene has CDR1 MNHNS and CDR2 SASEGT. The CDR3, as DNA: TGTGCCAGCAGTGAGAGCACAGGGCAGGGAGCAGGGGAGCTGTTTTTT. Its translation is CASSESTGQGAGELFF.

The chain links TRBV4-1 to TRBJ2-7, with TRBD1 as a possible D gene (5 bases). The CDR3 contains 16 residues. Deletions cut 4 bases from V and 1 base from J, with 17 bases between. CDR1 is MGHRA, CDR2 YSYEKL, per germline. CDR3 DNA sequence: TGCGCCAGCAGCCGAACAAAGTTGGACACTTCCTACGAGCAGTACTTC. It yields the protein CASSRTKLDTSYEQYF.

This sequence joins TRBV27 and TRBJ2-2; 8 positions match TRBD1. This CDR3 comprises 14 residues. V lost 5 bases and J lost 8; bases outside the gene matches: 7. Germline CDR1 reads MNHEY; CDR2 reads SMNVEV (reference sequence). The CDR3: CASSPITGGGELFF. CDR3 sequence (DNA): TGTGCCAGCAGTCCAATTACAGGGGGAGGGGAGCTGTTTTTT.

This clone came up once. The junction and the germline gene differ at one end; a read error may be behind it. J is TRBJ2-5 and V is TRBV7-7, with 7 bases fitting TRBD1. The CDR3 totals 15 residues. Germline CDR1 and CDR2: SSHAT and FNYEAQ (reference sequence). The CDR3 here is CASSLGTGDGETQYF. CDR3 nucleotide sequence: TGTGCTAGCAGCTTAGGTACAGGGGATGGGGAGACCCAGTACTTC.

The V gene is TRBV4-2, the J gene TRBJ1-6; no firm D call. From germline, CDR1 is LGHNA and CDR2 YNFKEQ. V lost 4 bases to trimming and J lost 6 bases, with 13 bases between them. The CDR3 covers 15 residues. The CDR3 DNA sequence: TGTGCCAGCAGCCCCCACCCACAGTTTAATTCACCCCTCCACTTT. Amino acids: CASSPHPQFNSPLHF.

The J gene is TRBJ2-5, the V gene TRBV28; perhaps TRBD1 as D (6 bases). This CDR3 is built from 14 residues. CDR1 and CDR2 from the germline V gene are MDHEN and SYDVKM. Trimming shortened V by 6 bases and J by 5 bases, and 16 bases separated the two germline ends. The CDR3 sequence: CASRGYRAAETQYF. CDR3 bases: TGTGCCAGCAGGGGGTACAGGGCGGCCGAGACCCAGTACTTC.

CDR3 sequence: CSVWDTRVTGELFF. The CDR3 coding sequence is TGCAGCGTTTGGGACACCCGGGTCACCGGGGAGCTGTTTTTT. The chain recombines TRBV29-1 with TRBJ2-2; D perhaps matches TRBD1 (6 bases). Between the trimmed V and J ends, which lost 5 bases and 4 bases, there was a span of 14 bases. CDR3 length: 14 amino acids. Germline V gene lookup returns CDR1 SQVTM and CDR2 ANQGSEA.

V gene TRBV27 combines with J gene TRBJ1-2; no firm D call. This CDR3 region has 15 residues. Trimming shortened V by 2 bases and J by 4 bases, and 14 bases separated the two germline ends. The germline V gene encodes CDR1 MNHEY and CDR2 SMNVEV (reference sequence). The CDR3 protein is CASSLAREVFYGYTF. CDR3 nucleotide sequence: TGTGCCAGCAGTTTAGCCCGGGAAGTTTTCTATGGCTACACCTTC.

The chain combines TRBV11-1 with TRBJ2-1; 7 bases match TRBD1. Germline assignment: CDR1 SGHAT and CDR2 FQDESV (reference sequence). The V segment lost 8 bases and the J segment 11 bases; nucleotides outside the gene matches: 12. This CDR3 has 13 residues. The CDR3 nucleotides read TGTGCCAGCGGGTCGGGACAGACGGTTAAGCAGTTCTTC. It is translated as CASGSGQTVKQFF.

The rearrangement links TRBV5-4 to TRBJ2-2; 9 positions match TRBD1. The CDR3 has 15 amino acids. The trim removed 5 bases at V and 1 base at J, leaving 3 bases unmatched. Germline V gene sequence: CDR1 SGHNT, CDR2 YYREEE (reference sequence). The CDR3 nucleotides read TGTGCCAGCAGGACAGGGGGTATGAACACCGGGGAGCTGTTTTTT. As protein: CASRTGGMNTGELFF.

The V gene is TRBV29-1, the J gene TRBJ1-5; D ambiguous. CDR3 size: 14 residues. The V end lost 5 bases, the J end lost 3 bases, and 14 bases lay between the germline ends. Germline CDR1 SQVTM, CDR2 ANQGSEA. The CDR3 protein is CSVQFGLVNQPQHF. In DNA form, the CDR3 reads TGCAGCGTTCAATTTGGGCTTGTCAATCAGCCCCAGCATTTT.

This clone was picked up a small number of times. The chain links TRBV18 to TRBJ1-1, with a tentative D call TRBD1 (5 bases). V dropped 6 bases and J dropped 1 base, with 9 bases sitting between them. CDR3 size: 13 residues. Germline lookup yields CDR1 KGHSH and CDR2 LQKENI. CDR3 sequence (DNA): TGTGCCAGCTCGTTACAGGAGAACACTGAAGCTTTCTTT. As protein: CASSLQENTEAFF.

This chain connects TRBV19 to TRBJ2-2, with 7 nucleotides matching TRBD1. Trimming cost V 5 bases and J 7 bases; bases outside gene matches: 10. The CDR3 is 15 residues long. Per germline, CDR1 LNHDA and CDR2 SQIVND (reference sequence). The DNA for the CDR3 is TGTGCCAGTAGTGTGGGTCCAGGGGGTGGCGGGGAGCTGTTTTTT. It translates to CASSVGPGGGGELFF. Looking up the rest from reference TRBV19 and TRBJ2-2 gives the full variable domain: DGGITQSPKYLFRKEGQNVTLSCEQNLNHDAMYWYRQDPGQGLRLIYYSQIVNDFQKGDIAEGYSVSREKKESFPLTVTSAQKNPTAFYLCASSVGPGGGGELFFGEGSRLTVL.

J is TRBJ2-3 and V is TRBV6-4; TRBD2 matches at 11 bases. CDR1 is MRHNA, CDR2 SNTAGT, per germline. V dropped 4 bases and J dropped 3; count of bases not matched to a gene: 0. This CDR3 spans 14 amino acids. CDR3 protein: CASSASGGTDTQYF. In DNA form, the CDR3 reads TGTGCCAGCAGTGCTAGCGGGGGGACAGATACGCAGTATTTT.

CDR3 residues: CASSFVGWGNQPQHF. The CDR3 bases are TGTGCCAGCAGTTTCGTCGGGTGGGGCAATCAGCCCCAGCATTTT. The chain is built from TRBV27 and TRBJ1-5; unclear D gene. V was cut by 3 bases and J by 2 bases, with 11 bases left in between. Per the germline V gene, CDR1 is MNHEY and CDR2 is SMNVEV (reference sequence). CDR3 length: 15 amino acids.

The CDR3 loop is CASSIGTAGEDTQYF. Written as DNA, the CDR3 is TGCGCCAGCAGCATCGGGACAGCGGGAGAAGATACGCAGTATTTT. This chain links TRBV5-1 with TRBJ2-3, with a possible D match to TRBD2 (8 bases). The CDR3 totals 15 residues. CDR1 is SGHRS and CDR2 is YFSETQ in the germline V gene. V lost 4 bases to trimming and J lost 5 bases, with 17 bases between them.

This clone was counted only a few times. V is TRBV7-2 and J is TRBJ2-3, with 14 nucleotides matching TRBD2. Per the germline V gene, CDR1 is SGHTA and CDR2 is FQGNSA. The length of the CDR3 is 18 residues. V was clipped by 2 bases and J by 2 bases; unmatched bases: 6. This chain's CDR3 is CASSLMGLAGANTDTQYF. The CDR3 DNA reads as TGTGCCAGCAGCTTAATGGGACTAGCGGGGGCAAACACAGATACGCAGTATTTT.

The chain is built from TRBV7-9 and TRBJ2-1; 8 bases line up with TRBD1. Germline lookup yields CDR1 SEHNR and CDR2 FQNEAQ (reference sequence). Trimming cost V 5 bases and J 2 bases; bases outside gene matches: 5. The CDR3 is 15 amino acids. In nucleotides, the CDR3 is TGTGCCAGCAGCATCCCGGGACAGGCCTACAATGAGCAGTTCTTC. Translating it yields CASSIPGQAYNEQFF.

The chain uses TRBV10-3 and TRBJ1-2; 9 nucleotides match TRBD1. V was clipped by 9 bases and J by 8 bases; unmatched bases: 7. CDR1 is ENHRY, CDR2 SYGVKD, per germline. The CDR3 sequence is 12 residues long. CDR3 sequence (DNA): TGTGCCATGGGGGGGGACAGGGTCGGCTACACCTTC. It is translated as CAMGGDRVGYTF.

The rearrangement links TRBV7-6 to TRBJ2-5; 11 nucleotides match TRBD2. V lost 5 bases and J lost 5; bases outside the gene matches: 10. This CDR3 is built from 16 residues. Germline loops: CDR1 SGHVS, CDR2 FNYEAQ. CDR3 residues: CASSRQTSGILETQYF. CDR3 nucleotides: TGTGCCAGCAGCCGCCAGACTAGCGGGATTTTGGAGACCCAGTACTTC. Full variable domain (remainder filled in from reference TRBV7-6 and TRBJ2-5): GAGVSQSPRYKVTKRGQDVALRCDPISGHVSLYWYRQALGQGPEFLTYFNYEAQQDKSGLPNDRFSAERPEGSISTLTIQRTEQRDSAMYRCASSRQTSGILETQYFGPGTRLLVL.

J is TRBJ1-1 and V is TRBV16; D not resolved. CDR1 and CDR2 from the germline V gene are KGHSY and FQNENV. The CDR3 loop spans 13 amino acids. The germline V and J ends were trimmed by 1 base and 5 bases, with 8 bases remaining between them. CDR3 sequence: CASSQFPETEAFF. In DNA, the CDR3 is TGTGCCAGCAGCCAATTTCCCGAGACTGAAGCTTTCTTT.

CDR3: CASSVQGEADTQYF. CDR3 nucleotides: TGTGCCAGCAGTGTGCAGGGGGAGGCAGATACGCAGTATTTT. The chain uses TRBV28 and TRBJ2-3, with D maybe TRBD1 (7 bases). Trimming left V 5 bases short and J 4 bases short, with 13 bases between. The CDR3 has 14 amino acids. In germline, CDR1 is MDHEN, CDR2 SYDVKM.

The chain joins TRBV29-1 to TRBJ2-5; 8 bases fit TRBD2. This CDR3 spans 13 amino acids. Germline CDR1 SQVTM, CDR2 ANQGSEA. The J segment lost 5 bases and the V segment lost 4 bases, leaving 6 bases of the junction unmatched. CDR3 in DNA: TGCAGCGTTGGGGCTAGCGGGTGGGAGACCCAGTACTTC. Its translation is CSVGASGWETQYF. Variable domain in full (rest from reference TRBV29-1 and TRBJ2-5): SAVISQKPSRDICQRGTSLTIQCQVDSQVTMMFWYRQQPGQSLTLIATANQGSEATYESGFVIDKFPISRPNLTFSTLTVSNMSPEDSSIYLCSVGASGWETQYFGPGTRLLVL.